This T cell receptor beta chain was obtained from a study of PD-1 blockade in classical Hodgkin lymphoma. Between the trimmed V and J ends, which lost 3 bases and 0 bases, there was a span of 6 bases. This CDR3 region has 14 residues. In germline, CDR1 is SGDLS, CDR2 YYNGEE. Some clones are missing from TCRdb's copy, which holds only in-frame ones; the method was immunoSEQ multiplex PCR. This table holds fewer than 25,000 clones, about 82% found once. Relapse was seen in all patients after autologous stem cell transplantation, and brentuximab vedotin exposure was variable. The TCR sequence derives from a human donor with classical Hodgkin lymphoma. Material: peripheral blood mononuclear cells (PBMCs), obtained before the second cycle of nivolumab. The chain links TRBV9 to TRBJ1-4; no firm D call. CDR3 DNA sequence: TGTGCCAGCAGCGCTCTAGCAACTAATGAAAAACTGTTTTTT. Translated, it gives CASSALATNEKLFF.